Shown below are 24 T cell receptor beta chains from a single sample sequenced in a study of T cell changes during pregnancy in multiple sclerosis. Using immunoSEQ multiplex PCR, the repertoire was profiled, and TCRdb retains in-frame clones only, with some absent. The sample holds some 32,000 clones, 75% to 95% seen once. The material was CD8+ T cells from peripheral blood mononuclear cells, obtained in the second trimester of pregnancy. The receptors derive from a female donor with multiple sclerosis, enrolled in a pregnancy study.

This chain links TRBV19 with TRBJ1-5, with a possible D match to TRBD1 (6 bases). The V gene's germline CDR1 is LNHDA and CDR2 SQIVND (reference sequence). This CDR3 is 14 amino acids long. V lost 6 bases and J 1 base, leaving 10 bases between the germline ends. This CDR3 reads CASSEQGSNQPQHF. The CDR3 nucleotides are TGTGCCAGTAGCGAACAGGGAAGCAATCAGCCCCAGCATTTT. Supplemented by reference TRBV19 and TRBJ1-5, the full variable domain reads DGGITQSPKYLFRKEGQNVTLSCEQNLNHDAMYWYRQDPGQGLRLIYYSQIVNDFQKGDIAEGYSVSREKKESFPLTVTSAQKNPTAFYLCASSEQGSNQPQHFGDGTRLSIL.

The CDR3 reads CASRSTWGQITEAFF. The CDR3 DNA sequence: TGCGCCAGCAGGTCTACCTGGGGGCAGATCACTGAAGCTTTCTTT. This chain connects TRBV4-1 to TRBJ1-1, with D perhaps TRBD1 (6 bases). Trimming cost V 6 bases and J 4 bases, with 18 bases left between them. Germline assignment: CDR1 MGHRA and CDR2 YSYEKL. The length of the CDR3 is 15 residues.

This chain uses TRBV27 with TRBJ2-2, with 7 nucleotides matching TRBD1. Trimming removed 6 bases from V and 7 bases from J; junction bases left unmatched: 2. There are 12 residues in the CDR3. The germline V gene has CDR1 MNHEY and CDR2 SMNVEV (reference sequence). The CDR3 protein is CASRNRGGELFF. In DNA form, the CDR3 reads TGTGCCAGCAGAAACAGGGGCGGGGAGCTGTTTTTT.

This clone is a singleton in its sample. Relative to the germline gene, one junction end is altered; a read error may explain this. The CDR3 nucleotides are TGCGCCAGCAGATTGGGGGCTAGCGGAACCTACGAGCAGTACTTC. Its translation: CASRLGASGTYEQYF. The gene calls are TRBV5-1 and TRBJ2-7, with D possibly matching TRBD2 (7 bases). Germline-derived CDR1 and CDR2 are SGHRS and YFSETQ. The CDR3 extends over 15 amino acids.

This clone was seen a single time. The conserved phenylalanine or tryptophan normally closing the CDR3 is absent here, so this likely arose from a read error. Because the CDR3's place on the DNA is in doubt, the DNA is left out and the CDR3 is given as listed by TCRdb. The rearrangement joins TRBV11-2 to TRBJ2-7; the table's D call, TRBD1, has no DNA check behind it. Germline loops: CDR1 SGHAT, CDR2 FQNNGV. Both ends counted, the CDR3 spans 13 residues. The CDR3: CASSLDSDRGSWI.

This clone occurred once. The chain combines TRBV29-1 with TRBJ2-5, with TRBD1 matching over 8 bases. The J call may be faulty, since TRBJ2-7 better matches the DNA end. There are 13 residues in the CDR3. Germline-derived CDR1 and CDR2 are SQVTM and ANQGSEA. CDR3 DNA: TGCAGCGCCGCGACAGGGGAGTCCTACGAGCAGTACTTC. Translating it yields CSAATGESYEQYF.

CDR3: CASSSPVALAFEAFF. In nucleotides, the CDR3 is TGTGCCAGCAGTTCCCCAGTGGCCTTGGCATTTGAAGCTTTCTTT. The chain joins TRBV6-5 to TRBJ1-1; D remains unclear. Trimming took 4 bases from V and 7 from J, leaving 19 bases between them. The CDR3 is 15 residues long. CDR1 MNHEY and CDR2 SVGAGI come from the germline V gene.

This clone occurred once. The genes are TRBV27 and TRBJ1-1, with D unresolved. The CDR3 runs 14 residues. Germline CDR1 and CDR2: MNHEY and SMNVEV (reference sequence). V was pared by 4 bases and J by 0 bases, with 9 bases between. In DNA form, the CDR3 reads TGTGCCAGCAGTTCTAACGATTTGAACACTGAAGCTTTCTTT. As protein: CASSSNDLNTEAFF.

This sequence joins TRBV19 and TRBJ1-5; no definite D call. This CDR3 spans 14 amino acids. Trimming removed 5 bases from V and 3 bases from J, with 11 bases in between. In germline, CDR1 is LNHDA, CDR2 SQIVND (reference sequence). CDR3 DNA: TGTGCCAGTAGTCCCACAGAGTACAATCAGCCCCAGCATTTT. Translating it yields CASSPTEYNQPQHF. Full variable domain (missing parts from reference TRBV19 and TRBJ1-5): DGGITQSPKYLFRKEGQNVTLSCEQNLNHDAMYWYRQDPGQGLRLIYYSQIVNDFQKGDIAEGYSVSREKKESFPLTVTSAQKNPTAFYLCASSPTEYNQPQHFGDGTRLSIL.

Here the CDR3 DNA reads TGCGCCAGCAGCCAAGGGACAGGAAGGTTAAAAGCTTTCTTT. This encodes CASSQGTGRLKAFF. V and J are TRBV5-1 and TRBJ1-1, with 8 bases lining up with TRBD1. CDR1 and CDR2 from the germline V gene are SGHRS and YFSETQ. Trimming at V came to 4 bases and at J to 9 bases, leaving 11 bases not matched to a gene. The CDR3 has 14 residues.

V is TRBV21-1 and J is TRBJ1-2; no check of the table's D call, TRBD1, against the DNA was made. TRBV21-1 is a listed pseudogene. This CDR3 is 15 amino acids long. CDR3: CASSFKRTGNYGYTF. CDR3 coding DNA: TGTGCCAGCAGCTTTAAGAGGACAGGTAACTATGGCTACACCTTC.

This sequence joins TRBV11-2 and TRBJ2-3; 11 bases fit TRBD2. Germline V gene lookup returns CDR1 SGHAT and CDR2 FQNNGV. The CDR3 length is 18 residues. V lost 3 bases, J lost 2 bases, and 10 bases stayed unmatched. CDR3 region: CASSFKTSGTMVTDTQYF. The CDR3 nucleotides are TGTGCCAGCAGCTTTAAGACTAGCGGGACGATGGTCACAGATACGCAGTATTTT.

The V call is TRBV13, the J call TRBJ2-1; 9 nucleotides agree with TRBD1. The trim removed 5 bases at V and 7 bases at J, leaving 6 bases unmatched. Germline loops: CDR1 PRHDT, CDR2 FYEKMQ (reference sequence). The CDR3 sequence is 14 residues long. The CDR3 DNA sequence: TGTGCCAGCAGCCTAGAAGACAGGGGGAATGAGCAGTTCTTC. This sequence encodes CASSLEDRGNEQFF. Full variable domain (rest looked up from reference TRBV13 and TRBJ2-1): AAGVIQSPRHLIKEKRETATLKCYPIPRHDTVYWYQQGPGQDPQFLISFYEKMQSDKGSIPDRFSAQQFSDYHSELNMSSLELGDSALYFCASSLEDRGNEQFFGPGTRLTVL.

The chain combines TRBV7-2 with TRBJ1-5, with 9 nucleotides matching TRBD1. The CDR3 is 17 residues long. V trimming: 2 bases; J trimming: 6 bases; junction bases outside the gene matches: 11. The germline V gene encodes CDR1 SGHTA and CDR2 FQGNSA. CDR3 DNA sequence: TGTGCCAGCAGCTTACGATCCGGGACAGGGCAGGGTCAGCCCCAGCATTTT. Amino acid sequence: CASSLRSGTGQGQPQHF.

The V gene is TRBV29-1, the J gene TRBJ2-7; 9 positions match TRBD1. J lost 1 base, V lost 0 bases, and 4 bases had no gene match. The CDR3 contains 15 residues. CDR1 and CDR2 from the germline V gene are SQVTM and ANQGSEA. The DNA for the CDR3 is TGCAGCGTTGAAGATCCCGGGACAGGGTCCTACGAGCAGTACTTC. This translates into CSVEDPGTGSYEQYF.

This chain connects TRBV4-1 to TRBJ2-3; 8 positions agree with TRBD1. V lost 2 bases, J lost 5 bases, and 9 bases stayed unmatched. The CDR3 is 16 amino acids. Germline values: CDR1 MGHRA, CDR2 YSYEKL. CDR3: CASSQTGTGGGDTQYF. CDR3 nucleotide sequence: TGCGCCAGCAGCCAAACCGGGACAGGAGGAGGAGATACGCAGTATTTT.

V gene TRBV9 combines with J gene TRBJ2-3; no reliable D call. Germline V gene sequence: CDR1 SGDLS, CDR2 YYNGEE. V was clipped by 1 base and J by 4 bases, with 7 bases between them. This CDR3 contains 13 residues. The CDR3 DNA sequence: TGTGCCAGCAGCGTACTACCGGCAGATACGCAGTATTTT. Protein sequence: CASSVLPADTQYF.

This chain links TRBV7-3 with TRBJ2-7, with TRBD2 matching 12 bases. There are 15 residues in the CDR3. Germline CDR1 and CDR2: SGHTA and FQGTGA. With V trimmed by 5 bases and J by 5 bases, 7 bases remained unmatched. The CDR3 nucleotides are TGTGCCAGCAGCGCCGGACTAGCGGGAAGCAACGAGCAGTACTTC. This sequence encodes CASSAGLAGSNEQYF. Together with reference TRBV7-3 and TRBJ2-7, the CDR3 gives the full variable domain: GAGVSQTPSNKVTEKGKYVELRCDPISGHTALYWYRQSLGQGPEFLIYFQGTGAADDSGLPNDRFFAVRPEGSVSTLKIQRTERGDSAVYLCASSAGLAGSNEQYFGPGTRLTVT.

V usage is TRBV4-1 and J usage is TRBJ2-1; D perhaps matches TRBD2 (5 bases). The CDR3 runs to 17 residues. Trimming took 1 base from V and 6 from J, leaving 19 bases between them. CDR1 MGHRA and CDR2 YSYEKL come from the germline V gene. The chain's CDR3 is CASSQGTFVERTNEQFF. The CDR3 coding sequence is TGCGCCAGCAGCCAAGGTACCTTTGTCGAGCGGACCAATGAGCAGTTCTTC.

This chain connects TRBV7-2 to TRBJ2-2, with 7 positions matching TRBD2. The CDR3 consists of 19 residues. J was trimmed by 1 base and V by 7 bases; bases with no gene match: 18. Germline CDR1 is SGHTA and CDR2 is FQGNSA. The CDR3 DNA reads TGTGCCAGCATCGATATTGGCGGGAGTTCCCTAAGGAACACCGGGGAGCTGTTTTTT. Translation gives CASIDIGGSSLRNTGELFF.

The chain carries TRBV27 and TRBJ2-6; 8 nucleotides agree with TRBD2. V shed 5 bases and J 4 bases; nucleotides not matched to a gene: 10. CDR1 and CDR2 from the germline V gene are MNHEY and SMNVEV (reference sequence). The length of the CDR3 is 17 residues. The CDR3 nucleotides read TGTGCCAGCAGTCCATCAGCGGGAGACTCCGGGGCCAACGTCCTGACTTTC. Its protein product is CASSPSAGDSGANVLTF.

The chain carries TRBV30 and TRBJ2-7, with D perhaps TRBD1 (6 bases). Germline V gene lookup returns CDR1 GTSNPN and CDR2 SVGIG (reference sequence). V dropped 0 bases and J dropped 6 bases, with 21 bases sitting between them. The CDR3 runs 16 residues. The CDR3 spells CAWSVRWGRARSEQYF. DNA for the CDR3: TGTGCCTGGAGTGTACGCTGGGGGCGCGCGAGATCCGAGCAGTACTTC.

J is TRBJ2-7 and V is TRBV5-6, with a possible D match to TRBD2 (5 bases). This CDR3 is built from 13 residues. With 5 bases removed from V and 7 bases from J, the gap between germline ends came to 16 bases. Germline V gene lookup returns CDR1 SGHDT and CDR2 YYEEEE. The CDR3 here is CASRAGLVPEQYF. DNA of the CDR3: TGTGCCAGCAGGGCCGGACTGGTGCCGGAGCAGTACTTC.

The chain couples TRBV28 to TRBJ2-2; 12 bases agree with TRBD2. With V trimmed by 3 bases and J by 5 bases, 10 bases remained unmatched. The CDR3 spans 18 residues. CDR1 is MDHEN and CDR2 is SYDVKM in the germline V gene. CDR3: CASSFQTSGRQGTGELFF. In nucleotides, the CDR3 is TGTGCCAGCAGTTTTCAGACTAGCGGGAGACAGGGTACCGGGGAGCTGTTTTTT.